This T cell receptor (beta chain) was captured by sequencing in a study of OX40 agonist ivuxolimab in advanced cancers. About the research overall: Patients undergoing dose escalation presented with hepatocellular carcinoma, melanoma, renal cell or head and neck cancer. Mean age approximately 66 years, range about 23 to 80; 82.7% male. Study outcomes and limitations: At doses 0.1 to 3.0 mg/kg, CD4+ and CD8+ clones expanded. Average numbers of expanded clones were greater in CD8+ T cells than in CD4+.

Details on this clone: Antigen unknown.

The CDR3 length is 14 residues. Germline V lookup: CDR1 KGHSH, CDR2 LQKENI. The V and J ends lost 0 bases and 6 bases respectively, with 11 bases between them. Sequencing was performed with immunoSEQ multiplex PCR; in TCRdb, only in-frame clones are kept and a portion is missing. The table includes about 81,000 clones, more than 75% detected once. The TCR originated in an adult with an advanced solid tumor such as melanoma, head and neck, liver or kidney cancer. The chain links TRBV18 to TRBJ1-1; D may be TRBD1 (5 bases). The sample here was CD4+ or CD8+ T cells sorted from blood, taken in a trial of the OX40 agonist ivuxolimab. CDR3 nucleotide sequence: TGTGCCAGCTCACCACCGGTCGGGGACCCTGAAGCTTTCTTT. Its translation is CASSPPVGDPEAFF. Full variable domain (outside the CDR3, taken from reference TRBV18 and TRBJ1-1): NAGVMQNPRHLVRRRGQEARLRCSPMKGHSHVYWYRQLPEEGLKFMVYLQKENIIDESGMPKERFSAEFPKEGPSILRIQQVVRGDSAAYFCASSPPVGDPEAFFGQGTRLTVV.